Below, 7 T cell receptor beta chains from the same sample are listed, as sequenced in a study of siplizumab effects on memory and regulatory T cells. The data were produced by immunoSEQ multiplex PCR, yet TCRdb's version contains in-frame clones alone and is incomplete. Seen here are some 100,000 clones, roughly 92% observed once, and the top ten hold roughly 0.6%. Sequencing was performed on Tregs sorted from blood. All receptors come from a human donor in good health.

Regarding this clone: The same CDR3 arises from other DNA sequences in this sample as well. The CDR3 DNA is TGTGCCAGCAGCTTGGATTGGGGCTACGAGCAGTACTTC. This translates into CASSLDWGYEQYF. V is TRBV11-3 and J is TRBJ2-7; D remains ambiguous. Trimming shortened V by 3 bases and J by 3 bases, and 9 bases separated the two germline ends. Germline-derived CDR1 and CDR2 are SGHNT and YENEEA. The CDR3 covers 13 residues. Filled out from reference TRBV11-3 and TRBJ2-7, the complete variable domain reads EAGVVQSPRYKIIEKKQPVAFWCNPISGHNTLYWYLQNLGQGPELLIRYENEEAVDDSQLPKDRFSAERLKGVDSTLKIQPAELGDSAVYLCASSLDWGYEQYFGPGTRLTVT.

This rearrangement joins TRBV10-1 to TRBJ1-1; D is ambiguous. Per the germline V gene, CDR1 is WNHNN and CDR2 is SYGVQD (reference sequence). Trimming left V 4 bases short and J 2 bases short, with 8 bases between. The CDR3 contains 13 residues. CDR3 loop: CASSVTANTEAFF. The DNA for the CDR3 is TGCGCCAGCAGTGTCACAGCAAACACTGAAGCTTTCTTT.

This clone was detected only once. The V call is TRBV20-1, the J call TRBJ2-7; D may be TRBD1 (5 bases). The germline CDR1 and CDR2 sequences are DFQATT and SNEGSKA (reference sequence). This CDR3 comprises 11 residues. Between the trimmed V and J ends, which lost 2 bases and 5 bases, there was a span of 7 bases. In DNA, the CDR3 is TGCAGTGCTAGACAGGGAAACGAGCAGTACTTC. It specifies CSARQGNEQYF.

V usage is TRBV30 and J usage is TRBJ2-3, with D perhaps matching TRBD1 or TRBD2 (5 bases each). CDR1 and CDR2 from the germline V gene are GTSNPN and SVGIG (reference sequence). There are 17 residues in the CDR3. Trimming took off 5 bases at V and 3 bases at J, with 24 bases between the two ends. This CDR3 reads CAWLARRGAGRTDTQYF. The CDR3 DNA sequence: TGTGCCTGGCTAGCTCGAAGAGGGGCCGGAAGGACAGATACGCAGTATTTT.

V is TRBV27 and J is TRBJ2-2; either TRBD1 or TRBD2 may supply D (6 bases each). Between the trimmed V and J ends, which lost 3 bases and 6 bases, there was a span of 11 bases. This CDR3 is built from 14 residues. In germline, CDR1 is MNHEY, CDR2 SMNVEV (reference sequence). CDR3 region: CASSFRGEAGELFF. The CDR3 DNA reads as TGTGCCAGCAGTTTTAGGGGGGAAGCCGGGGAGCTGTTTTTT.

V is TRBV5-1 and J is TRBJ2-5; D perhaps matches TRBD2 (5 bases). The CDR3 extends over 14 amino acids. Looked up from germline, CDR1 is SGHRS and CDR2 is YFSETQ. The germline V and J ends were trimmed by 4 bases and 0 bases, with 10 bases remaining between them. The CDR3: CASSQPGYQETQYF. Written as DNA, the CDR3 is TGCGCCAGCAGCCAACCGGGATACCAAGAGACCCAGTACTTC.

The chain is built from TRBV7-3 and TRBJ1-2; no clear D. V was trimmed by 2 bases and J by 4 bases, leaving 8 bases between them. This CDR3 contains 13 residues. Germline values: CDR1 SGHTA, CDR2 FQGTGA. CDR3 amino acids: CASSLGRAYGYTF. The CDR3 bases are TGTGCCAGCAGCTTAGGCCGGGCCTATGGCTACACCTTC. Based on the CDR3 plus reference TRBV7-3 and TRBJ1-2, the full variable domain is GAGVSQTPSNKVTEKGKYVELRCDPISGHTALYWYRQSLGQGPEFLIYFQGTGAADDSGLPNDRFFAVRPEGSVSTLKIQRTERGDSAVYLCASSLGRAYGYTFGSGTRLTVV.